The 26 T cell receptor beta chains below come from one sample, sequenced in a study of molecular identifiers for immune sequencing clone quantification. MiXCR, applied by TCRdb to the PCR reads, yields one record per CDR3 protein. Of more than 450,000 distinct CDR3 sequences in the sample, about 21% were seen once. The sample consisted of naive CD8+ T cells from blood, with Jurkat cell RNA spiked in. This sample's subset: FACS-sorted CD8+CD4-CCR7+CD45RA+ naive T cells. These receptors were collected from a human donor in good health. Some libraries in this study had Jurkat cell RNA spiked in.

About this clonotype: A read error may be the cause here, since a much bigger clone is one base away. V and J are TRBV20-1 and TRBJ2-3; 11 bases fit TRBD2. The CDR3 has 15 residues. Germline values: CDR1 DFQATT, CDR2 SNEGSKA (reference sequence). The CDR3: CSAETSGVGTDAQYF. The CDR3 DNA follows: TGCAGTGCTGAGACTAGCGGGGTGGGTACAGATGCGCAGTATTTT.

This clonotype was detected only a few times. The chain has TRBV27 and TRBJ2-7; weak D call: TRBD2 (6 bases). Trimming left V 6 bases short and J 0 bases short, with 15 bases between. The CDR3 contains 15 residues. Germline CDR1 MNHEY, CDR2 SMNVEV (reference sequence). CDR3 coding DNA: TGTGCCAGCAGACCGCAGGGACTCAGCTCCTACGAGCAGTACTTC. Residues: CASRPQGLSSYEQYF.

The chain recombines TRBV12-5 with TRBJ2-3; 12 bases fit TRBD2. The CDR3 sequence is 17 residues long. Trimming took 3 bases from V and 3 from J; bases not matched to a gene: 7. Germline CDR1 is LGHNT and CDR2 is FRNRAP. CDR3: CASGFGLAGRRTDTQYF. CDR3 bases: TGTGCTAGTGGTTTCGGACTAGCGGGAAGGCGGACAGATACGCAGTATTTT.

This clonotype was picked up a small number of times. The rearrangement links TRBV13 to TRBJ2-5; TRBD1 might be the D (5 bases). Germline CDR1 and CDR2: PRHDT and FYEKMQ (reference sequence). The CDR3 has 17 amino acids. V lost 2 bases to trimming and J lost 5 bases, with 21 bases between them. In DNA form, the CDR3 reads TGTGCCAGCAGCTTAAGATCAGGCTGGGGCTCAGTGGAGACCCAGTACTTC. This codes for CASSLRSGWGSVETQYF.

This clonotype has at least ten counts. Here the CDR3 DNA reads TGCAGTGCTGGAGGGACTAGCGGGCAACAACCCTACGAGCAGTACTTC. Amino acids: CSAGGTSGQQPYEQYF. The rearrangement joins TRBV20-1 to TRBJ2-7, with 12 bases aligning to TRBD2. The CDR3 spans 16 residues. The V gene end was trimmed by 5 bases and the J gene end by 2 bases; junction bases not matched to a gene: 10. Germline V CDR1 and CDR2: DFQATT, SNEGSKA (reference sequence).

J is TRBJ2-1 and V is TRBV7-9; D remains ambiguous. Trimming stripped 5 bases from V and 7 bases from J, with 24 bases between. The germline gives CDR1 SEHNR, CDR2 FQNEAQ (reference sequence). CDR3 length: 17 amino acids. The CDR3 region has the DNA TGTGCCAGCAGCCCTTATTTTGTGGGCCATACTGGAAATGAGCAGTTCTTC. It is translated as CASSPYFVGHTGNEQFF.

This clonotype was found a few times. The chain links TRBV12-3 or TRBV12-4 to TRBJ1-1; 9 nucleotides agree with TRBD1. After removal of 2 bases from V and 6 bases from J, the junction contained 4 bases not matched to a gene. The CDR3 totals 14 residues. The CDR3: CASSLSTGGSEAFF. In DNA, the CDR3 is TGTGCCAGCAGTTTAAGCACAGGGGGCTCTGAAGCTTTCTTT.

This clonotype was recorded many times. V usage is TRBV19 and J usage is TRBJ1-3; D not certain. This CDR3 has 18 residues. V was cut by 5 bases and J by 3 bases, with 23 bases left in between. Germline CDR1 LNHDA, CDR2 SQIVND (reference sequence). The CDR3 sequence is CASSLDTPPSPIGNTIYF. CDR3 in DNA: TGTGCCAGTAGTCTCGACACCCCGCCGTCCCCGATTGGAAACACCATATATTTT.

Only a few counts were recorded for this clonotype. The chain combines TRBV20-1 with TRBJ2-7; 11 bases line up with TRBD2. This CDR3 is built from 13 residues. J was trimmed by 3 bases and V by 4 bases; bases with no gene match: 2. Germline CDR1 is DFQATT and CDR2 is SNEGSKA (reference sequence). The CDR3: CSATLAGVYEQYF. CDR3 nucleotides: TGCAGTGCTACACTAGCGGGAGTCTACGAGCAGTACTTC.

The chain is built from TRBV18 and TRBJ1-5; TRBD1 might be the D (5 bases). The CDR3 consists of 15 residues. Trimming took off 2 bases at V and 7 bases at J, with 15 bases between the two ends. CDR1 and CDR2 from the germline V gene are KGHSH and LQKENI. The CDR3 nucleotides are TGTGCCAGCTCACCAATCCGGGGCGAGGGACAGCCCCAGCATTTT. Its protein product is CASSPIRGEGQPQHF.

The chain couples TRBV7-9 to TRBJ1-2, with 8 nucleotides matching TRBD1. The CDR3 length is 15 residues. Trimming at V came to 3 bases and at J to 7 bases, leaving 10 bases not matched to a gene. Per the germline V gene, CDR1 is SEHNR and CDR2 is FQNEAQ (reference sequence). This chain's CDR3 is CASSLYRGEIGGYTF. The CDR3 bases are TGTGCCAGCAGCTTGTACAGGGGGGAAATCGGTGGCTACACCTTC.

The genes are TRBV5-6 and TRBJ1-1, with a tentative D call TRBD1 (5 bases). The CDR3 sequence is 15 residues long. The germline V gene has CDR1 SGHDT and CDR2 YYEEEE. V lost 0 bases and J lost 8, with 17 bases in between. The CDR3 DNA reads TGTGCCAGCAGCTTGGTCCGGGACGGGACCACAGAAGCTTTCTTT. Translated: CASSLVRDGTTEAFF.

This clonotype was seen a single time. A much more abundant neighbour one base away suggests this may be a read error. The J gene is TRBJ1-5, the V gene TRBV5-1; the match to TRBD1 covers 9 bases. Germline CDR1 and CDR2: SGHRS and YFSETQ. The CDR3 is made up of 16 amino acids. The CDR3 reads CAGSPGQGPGNQPQHF. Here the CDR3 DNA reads TGCGCCGGCAGCCCGGGACAGGGTCCGGGCAATCAGCCCCAGCATTTT.

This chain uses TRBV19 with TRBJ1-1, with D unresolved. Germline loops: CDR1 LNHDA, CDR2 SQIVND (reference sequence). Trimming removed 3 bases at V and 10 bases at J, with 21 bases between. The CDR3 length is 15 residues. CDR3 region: CASSMVGEGPLGAFF. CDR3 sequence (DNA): TGTGCCAGTAGTATGGTGGGCGAAGGCCCCTTAGGAGCTTTCTTT.

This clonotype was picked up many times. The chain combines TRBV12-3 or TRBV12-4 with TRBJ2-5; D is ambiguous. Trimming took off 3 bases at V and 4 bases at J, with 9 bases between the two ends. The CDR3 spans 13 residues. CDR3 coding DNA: TGTGCCAGCAGTTTTAACAGCCTAGAGACCCAGTACTTC. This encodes CASSFNSLETQYF.

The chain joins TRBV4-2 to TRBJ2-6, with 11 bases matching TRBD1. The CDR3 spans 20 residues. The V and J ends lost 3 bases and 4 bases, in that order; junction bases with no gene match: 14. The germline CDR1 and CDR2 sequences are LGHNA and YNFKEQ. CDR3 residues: CASSHRAGTGGFSGANVLTF. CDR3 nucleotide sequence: TGTGCCAGCAGCCACCGGGCCGGGACAGGGGGGTTTTCCGGGGCCAACGTCCTGACTTTC.

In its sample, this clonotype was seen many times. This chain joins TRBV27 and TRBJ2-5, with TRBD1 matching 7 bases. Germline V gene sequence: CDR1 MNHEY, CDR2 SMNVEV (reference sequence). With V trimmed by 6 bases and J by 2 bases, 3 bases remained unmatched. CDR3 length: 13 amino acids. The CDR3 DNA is TGTGCCAGCAGCCTACAGGGGCAAGAGACCCAGTACTTC. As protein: CASSLQGQETQYF.

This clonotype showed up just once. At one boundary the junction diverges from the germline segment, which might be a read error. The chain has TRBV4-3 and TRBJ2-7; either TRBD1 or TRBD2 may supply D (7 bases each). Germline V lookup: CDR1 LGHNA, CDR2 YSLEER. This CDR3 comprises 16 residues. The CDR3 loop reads CAGSQDRAGGAYEQYF. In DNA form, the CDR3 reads TGCGCCGGCAGCCAAGATCGCGCAGGGGGGGCCTACGAGCAGTACTTC.

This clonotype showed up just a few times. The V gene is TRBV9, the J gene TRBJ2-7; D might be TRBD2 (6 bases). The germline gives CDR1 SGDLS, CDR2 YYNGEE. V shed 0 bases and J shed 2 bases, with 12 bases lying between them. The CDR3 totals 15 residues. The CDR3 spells CASSVDGGLAYEQYF. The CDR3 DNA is TGTGCCAGCAGCGTAGATGGAGGGTTGGCCTACGAGCAGTACTTC.

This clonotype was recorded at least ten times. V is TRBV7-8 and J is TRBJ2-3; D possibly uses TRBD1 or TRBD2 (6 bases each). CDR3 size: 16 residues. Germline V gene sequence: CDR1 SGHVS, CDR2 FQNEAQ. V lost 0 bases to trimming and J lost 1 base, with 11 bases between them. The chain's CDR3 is CASSLAGRGRTDTQYF. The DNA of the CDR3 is TGTGCCAGCAGCTTAGCGGGACGGGGGCGCACAGATACGCAGTATTTT.

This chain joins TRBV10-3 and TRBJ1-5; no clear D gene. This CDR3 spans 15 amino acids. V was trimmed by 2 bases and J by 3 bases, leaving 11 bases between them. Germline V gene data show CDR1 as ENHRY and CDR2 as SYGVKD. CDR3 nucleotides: TGTGCCATCAGTGAGCAGTGGGGAGACAATCAGCCCCAGCATTTT. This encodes CAISEQWGDNQPQHF.

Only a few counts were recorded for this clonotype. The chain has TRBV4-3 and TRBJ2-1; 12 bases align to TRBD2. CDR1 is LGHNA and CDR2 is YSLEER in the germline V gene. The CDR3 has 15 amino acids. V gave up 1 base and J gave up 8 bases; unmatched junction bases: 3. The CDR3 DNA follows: TGCGCCAGCAGCCAAGGACTAGCGGGAGAACATGAGCAGTTCTTC. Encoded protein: CASSQGLAGEHEQFF.

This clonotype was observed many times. CDR3 residues: CASSQEIAGLAYTQYF. The CDR3, as DNA: TGTGCCAGCAGCCAAGAGATTGCGGGACTAGCATATACGCAGTATTTT. V and J are TRBV14 and TRBJ2-3; 9 nucleotides agree with TRBD2. The V and J ends lost 0 bases and 7 bases, in that order; junction bases with no gene match: 8. CDR3 size: 16 residues. Germline loops: CDR1 SGHDN, CDR2 FVKESK.

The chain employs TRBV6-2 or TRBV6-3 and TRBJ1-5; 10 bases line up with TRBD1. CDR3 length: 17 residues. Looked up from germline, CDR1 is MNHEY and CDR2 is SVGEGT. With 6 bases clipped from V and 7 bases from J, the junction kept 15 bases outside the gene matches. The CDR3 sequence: CASSPAGTGAFRQPQHF. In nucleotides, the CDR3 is TGTGCCAGCAGCCCGGCGGGGACAGGGGCCTTCAGGCAGCCCCAGCATTTT.

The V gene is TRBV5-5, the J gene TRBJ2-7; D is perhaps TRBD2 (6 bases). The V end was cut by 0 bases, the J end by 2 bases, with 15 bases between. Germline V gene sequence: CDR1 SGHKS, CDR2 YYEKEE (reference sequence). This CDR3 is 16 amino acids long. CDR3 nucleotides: TGTGCCAGCAGCTTGGTTGGCGGCGGGATGGCCTACGAGCAGTACTTC. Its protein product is CASSLVGGGMAYEQYF.

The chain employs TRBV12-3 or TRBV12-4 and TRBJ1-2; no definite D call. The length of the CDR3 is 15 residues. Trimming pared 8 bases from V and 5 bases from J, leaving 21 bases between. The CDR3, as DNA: TGTGCCAGCGGTCCCGGGGAACTCTACCGGTATGGCTACACCTTC. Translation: CASGPGELYRYGYTF.